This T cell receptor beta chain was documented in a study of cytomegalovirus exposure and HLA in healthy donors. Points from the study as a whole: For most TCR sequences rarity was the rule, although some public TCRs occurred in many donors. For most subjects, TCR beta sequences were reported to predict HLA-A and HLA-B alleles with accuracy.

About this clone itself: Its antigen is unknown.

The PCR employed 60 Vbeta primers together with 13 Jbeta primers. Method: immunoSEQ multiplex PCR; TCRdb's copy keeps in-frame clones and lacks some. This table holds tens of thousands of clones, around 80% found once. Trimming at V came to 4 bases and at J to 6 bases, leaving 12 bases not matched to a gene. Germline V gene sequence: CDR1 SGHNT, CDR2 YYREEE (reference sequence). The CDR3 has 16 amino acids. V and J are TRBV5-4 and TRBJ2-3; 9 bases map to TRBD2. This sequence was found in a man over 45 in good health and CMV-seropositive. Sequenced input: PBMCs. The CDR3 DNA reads TGTGCCAGCAGCCAAGTCTCTAGCGGGGCCCTCGATACGCAGTATTTT. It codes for CASSQVSSGALDTQYF.